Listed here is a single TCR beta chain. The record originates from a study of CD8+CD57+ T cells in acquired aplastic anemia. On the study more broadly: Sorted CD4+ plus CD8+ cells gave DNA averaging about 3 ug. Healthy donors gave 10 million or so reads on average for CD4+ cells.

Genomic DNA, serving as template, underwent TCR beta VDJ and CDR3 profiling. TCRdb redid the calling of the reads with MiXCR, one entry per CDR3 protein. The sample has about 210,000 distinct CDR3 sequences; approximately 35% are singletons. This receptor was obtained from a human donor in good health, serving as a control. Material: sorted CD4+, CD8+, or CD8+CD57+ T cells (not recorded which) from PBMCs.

CDR3 protein: CASTGRQGGEQYF. The CDR3 bases are TGTGCCAGCACCGGGAGGCAGGGCGGCGAGCAGTACTTC. The J gene is TRBJ2-7, the V gene TRBV2; 7 nucleotides match TRBD2. CDR1 is SNHLY and CDR2 is FYNNEI in the germline V gene. The CDR3 contains 13 residues. Germline trimming cut 7 bases from V and 6 bases from J; bases unmatched to any gene: 9.